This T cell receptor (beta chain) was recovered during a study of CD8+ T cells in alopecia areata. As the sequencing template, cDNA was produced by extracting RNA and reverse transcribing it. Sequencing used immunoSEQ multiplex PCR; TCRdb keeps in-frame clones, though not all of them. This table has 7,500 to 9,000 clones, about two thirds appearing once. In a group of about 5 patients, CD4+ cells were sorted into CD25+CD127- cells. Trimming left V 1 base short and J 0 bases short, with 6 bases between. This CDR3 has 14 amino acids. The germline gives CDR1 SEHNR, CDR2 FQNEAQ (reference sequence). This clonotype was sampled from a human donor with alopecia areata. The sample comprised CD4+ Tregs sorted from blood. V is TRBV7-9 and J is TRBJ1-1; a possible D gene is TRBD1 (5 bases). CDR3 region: CASSLGGMNTEAFF. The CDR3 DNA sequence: TGTGCCAGCAGCTTAGGGGGGATGAACACTGAAGCTTTCTTT.